One sample yielded the 18 T cell receptor beta chains listed below, sequenced in a study of blood T cell repertoires in COVID-19. Profiling relied on immunoSEQ multiplex PCR, and the TCRdb table lists in-frame clones only, not all of them. Found here are 300,000 or so clones, roughly 86% of them singletons; the top ten hold roughly 7.1%. The sample comprised peripheral blood. Source of these receptors: a woman aged 50 to 60 who had recovered from COVID-19.

This rearrangement joins TRBV5-4 to TRBJ2-5, with unresolved D. The V gene lost 4 bases and the J gene lost 4 bases, with 20 bases spanning the gap. The germline CDR1 and CDR2 sequences are SGHNT and YYREEE (reference sequence). The length of the CDR3 is 16 residues. CDR3 protein: CASSPVPLGYGETQYF. In DNA, the CDR3 is TGTGCCAGCAGCCCCGTACCCCTAGGATACGGAGAGACCCAGTACTTC. Full variable domain (outside the CDR3, taken from reference TRBV5-4 and TRBJ2-5): ETGVTQSPTHLIKTRGQQVTLRCSSQSGHNTVSWYQQALGQGPQFIFQYYREEENGRGNFPPRFSGLQFPNYSSELNVNALELDDSALYLCASSPVPLGYGETQYFGPGTRLLVL.

This sequence joins TRBV28 and TRBJ2-1; TRBD2 agrees at 12 bases. In germline, CDR1 is MDHEN, CDR2 SYDVKM. With 3 bases clipped from V and 7 bases from J, the junction kept 16 bases outside the gene matches. There are 19 residues in the CDR3. CDR3 amino acids: CASSFSTVSSGRVSNEQFF. The CDR3 nucleotides read TGTGCCAGCAGTTTTAGTACTGTTTCTAGCGGGAGGGTATCTAATGAGCAGTTCTTC.

The chain is built from TRBV5-1 and TRBJ1-2; D possibly corresponds to TRBD1 (6 bases). Germline V gene data show CDR1 as SGHRS and CDR2 as YFSETQ. Trimming took 0 bases from V and 3 from J, leaving 15 bases between them. The length of the CDR3 is 16 residues. The CDR3 DNA is TGCGCCAGCAGCTTGGCCGGGCAGGGGCCCCACTATGGCTACACCTTC. Its protein product is CASSLAGQGPHYGYTF.

This clone was picked up one time. The rearrangement joins TRBV27 to TRBJ2-1; 12 bases line up with TRBD2. V was pared by 3 bases and J by 9 bases, with 3 bases of the junction left unmatched. Germline CDR1 reads MNHEY; CDR2 reads SMNVEV (reference sequence). There are 14 residues in the CDR3. The chain's CDR3 is CASSLRTSGIEQFF. In DNA, the CDR3 is TGTGCCAGCAGTTTGAGGACTAGCGGGATTGAGCAGTTCTTC.

This sequence joins TRBV2 and TRBJ1-3; tentative D call: TRBD1 (6 bases). The V gene's germline CDR1 is SNHLY and CDR2 FYNNEI. The germline V and J ends were trimmed by 0 bases and 4 bases, with 7 bases remaining between them. The CDR3 contains 14 residues. The CDR3 DNA is TGTGCCAGCAGTGAAGCGGGGGCAGGAAACACCATATATTTT. Amino acid sequence: CASSEAGAGNTIYF.

The chain joins TRBV12-3 or TRBV12-4 to TRBJ1-1; no firm D call. The V end lost 3 bases, the J end lost 7 bases, and 6 bases lay between the germline ends. The CDR3 has 11 amino acids. Written as DNA, the CDR3 is TGTGCCAGCAGTTTCGGGGTTGAAGCTTTCTTT. It translates to CASSFGVEAFF.

This chain connects TRBV23-1 to TRBJ2-7; TRBD1 might be the D (6 bases). TRBV23-1 is marked as an open reading frame, function uncertain. CDR3 size: 12 residues. V was trimmed by 9 bases and J by 3 bases, leaving 12 bases between them. Here the CDR3 reads CASRDIFYEQYF. CDR3 bases: TGCGCCAGTCGGGACATTTTCTACGAGCAGTACTTC.

V gene TRBV28 combines with J gene TRBJ2-2; 8 nucleotides match TRBD2. V lost 6 bases, J lost 5 bases, and 11 bases stayed unmatched. The length of the CDR3 is 16 residues. Germline assignment: CDR1 MDHEN and CDR2 SYDVKM. The CDR3 sequence: CASSRKAGAKTGELFF. Here the CDR3 DNA reads TGTGCCAGCAGCCGTAAAGCGGGAGCAAAGACCGGGGAGCTGTTTTTT.

Only a few counts were recorded for this clone. J is TRBJ1-5 and V is TRBV4-3; D is possibly TRBD1 (6 bases). The CDR3 has 15 residues. Looked up from germline, CDR1 is LGHNA and CDR2 is YSLEER. Trimming took off 5 bases at V and 8 bases at J, with 19 bases between the two ends. The CDR3 is CASSNSPQGNEPQHF. CDR3 sequence (DNA): TGCGCCAGCAGCAATTCTCCCCAGGGGAATGAGCCCCAGCATTTT.

The rearrangement uses TRBV6-2 or TRBV6-3 and TRBJ2-1; 7 nucleotides agree with TRBD2. The CDR3 is 14 amino acids. With 5 bases clipped from V and 10 bases from J, the junction kept 11 bases outside the gene matches. CDR1 is MNHEY, CDR2 SVGEGT, per germline. The CDR3 bases are TGTGCCAGCAGTCCCCTAGCGGCCGGCGGGGAGCAGTTCTTC. It translates to CASSPLAAGGEQFF.

The chain is built from TRBV4-1 and TRBJ2-1; 11 nucleotides match TRBD2. V shed 2 bases, J shed 6 bases, and the junction held 6 bases outside the gene matches. Germline V gene sequence: CDR1 MGHRA, CDR2 YSYEKL. This CDR3 has 16 residues. In DNA, the CDR3 is TGCGCCAGCAGCCAAAGCACTAGCGGGAGCTTCAATGAGCAGTTCTTC. It translates to CASSQSTSGSFNEQFF.

The V gene is TRBV29-1, the J gene TRBJ1-2; 9 bases are a match to TRBD1. The V and J ends lost 6 bases and 5 bases, in that order; junction bases with no gene match: 13. CDR1 is SQVTM and CDR2 is ANQGSEA in the germline V gene. The CDR3 is 15 amino acids. The DNA for the CDR3 is TGCAGCGTCCCCACGTCGGGGACAGGGCCTTATGGCTACACCTTC. Encoded protein: CSVPTSGTGPYGYTF.

This clone was observed a single time. The genes are TRBV28 and TRBJ1-4, with D possibly TRBD1 on 5 matching bases. Germline V lookup: CDR1 MDHEN, CDR2 SYDVKM. Trimming cost V 5 bases and J 0 bases, with 16 bases left between them. The CDR3 consists of 17 residues. The CDR3 protein is CASSTGAGLTTNEKLFF. CDR3 bases: TGTGCCAGCAGTACTGGGGCAGGGTTAACAACTAATGAAAAACTGTTTTTT.

This sequence joins TRBV18 and TRBJ2-2; D may be TRBD1 (6 bases). This CDR3 is built from 15 residues. V was trimmed by 2 bases and J by 6 bases, leaving 13 bases between them. CDR1 KGHSH and CDR2 LQKENI come from the germline V gene. CDR3 residues: CASSPSRGPPGELFF. The CDR3 bases are TGTGCCAGCTCACCATCCAGGGGCCCCCCCGGGGAGCTGTTTTTT.

The chain recombines TRBV2 with TRBJ2-3, with TRBD2 matching 7 bases. Losses at the gene ends were 2 bases for V and 2 bases for J; bases not matched to a gene: 16. CDR1 and CDR2 (germline): SNHLY, FYNNEI. The CDR3 runs to 19 residues. The chain's CDR3 is CASSEWASGAGGATDTQYF. Written as DNA, the CDR3 is TGTGCCAGCAGTGAATGGGCTAGCGGAGCAGGAGGGGCCACAGATACGCAGTATTTT.

J is TRBJ1-4 and V is TRBV5-1; the match to TRBD1 covers 7 bases. This CDR3 has 14 residues. Germline loops: CDR1 SGHRS, CDR2 YFSETQ. V lost 4 bases to trimming and J lost 4 bases; unmatched junction nucleotides: 4. The CDR3 protein is CASSGGQINEKLFF. The CDR3 nucleotides are TGCGCCAGCAGCGGGGGACAGATTAATGAAAAACTGTTTTTT.

The CDR3 region is CASKRHFYSGNTIYF. Written as DNA, the CDR3 is TGTGCCAGCAAACGACATTTTTACTCTGGAAACACCATATATTTT. The rearrangement joins TRBV6-5 to TRBJ1-3; D is unresolved. CDR3 length: 15 residues. The V end was cut by 7 bases, the J end by 0 bases, with 13 bases between. CDR1 and CDR2 from the germline V gene are MNHEY and SVGAGI.

The rearrangement joins TRBV5-6 to TRBJ2-3; possibly TRBD1 for D (5 bases). This CDR3 spans 14 amino acids. From germline, CDR1 is SGHDT and CDR2 YYEEEE. V lost 2 bases and J 8 bases, leaving 15 bases between the germline ends. The CDR3 DNA reads as TGTGCCAGCAGCTTCGACCAGGGTTTGGGTACGCAGTATTTT. It yields the protein CASSFDQGLGTQYF.